This TCR beta chain was sequenced in a study of memory CD4+ T cells and cytomegalovirus serostatus. At the level of the study: Donors were healthy Belgian adults, some 10 CMV seropositive and around 24 seronegative.

Study outcomes and limitations: Median bootstrapped AUC for CMV status was about 0.94 originally, 0.9 to 0.93 US-trained. Each of 65 to 70 CMV-associated TCRbeta sequences occurred in one to five individuals.

A word on this clone: Antigen specificity is unknown.

With 4 bases removed from V and 3 bases from J, the gap between germline ends came to 8 bases. The CDR3 loop spans 14 amino acids. Germline assignment: CDR1 SGHRS and CDR2 YFSETQ. Profiling relied on immunoSEQ multiplex PCR, and the TCRdb table lists in-frame clones only, not all of them. The sample contains some 67,000 clones, around 76% of which appear only once. The sort gate was single viable CD3+CD4+CD8-CD45RO+ cells for memory CD4+ T cells. Positive selection with CD4 microbeads enriched total CD4+ T cells. The rearrangement joins TRBV5-1 to TRBJ1-6; tentatively, D is TRBD1 (6 bases). The source of this sequence is an adult in good health and CMV-seropositive. The specimen was memory CD4+ T cells from blood. The CDR3 loop is CASSLQGYNSPLHF. The CDR3 coding sequence is TGCGCCAGCAGCCTACAGGGCTATAATTCACCCCTCCACTTT.